These T cell receptor beta chains were read from a single sample in a study of cytomegalovirus exposure and HLA in healthy donors. Repertoires were generated with immunoSEQ multiplex PCR, while TCRdb's copy carries only in-frame clones and drops some. The table lists approximately 220,000 clones, about 75% of them singletons. Material: PBMCs. The source is a male donor in good health and CMV-seronegative. Both conserved end residues are part of each CDR3. A D gene is named only where the DNA matches it firmly. Not every row has a clone size; where given, it reads once, few, many or a size class.

TRBV10-3,TRBJ1-1,TRBD1,few,CAISEGQGNTEAFF,TGTGCCATCAGTGAGGGACAGGGGAACACTGAAGCTTTCTTT
TRBV4-3,TRBJ2-1,TRBD2,.,CASSQGPLAGAGNEQFF,TGCGCCAGCAGCCAAGGCCCCCTAGCGGGAGCGGGCAATGAGCAGTTCTTC
TRBV19,TRBJ2-5,TRBD2,few,CASSRLAGGLGETQYF,TGTGCCAGTAGCAGACTAGCGGGAGGGCTCGGGGAGACCCAGTACTTC
TRBV7-3,TRBJ2-4,TRBD1,.,CASSSGQGNIQYF,TGTGCCAGCAGCTCGGGACAGGGAAACATTCAGTACTTC
TRBV6-6,TRBJ2-7,.,.,CASGQYEQYF,TGTGCCAGCGGCCAATACGAGCAGTACTTC
TRBV18,TRBJ1-2,TRBD1,once,CASSPPGQGPSYGYTF,TGTGCCAGCTCACCTCCGGGACAGGGGCCGTCTTATGGCTACACCTTC
TRBV15,TRBJ1-3,.,.,CATSRAGDGNTIYF,TGTGCCACCAGCAGAGCGGGGGACGGAAACACCATATATTTT
TRBV5-6,TRBJ1-2,TRBD1,once,CVSSLQGQGANYGYTF,TGTGTCAGCAGCCTACAGGGACAGGGGGCAAACTATGGCTACACCTTC
TRBV9,TRBJ1-2,TRBD1,.,CASTRTGGVGYGYTF,TGTGCCAGCACGAGAACAGGGGGCGTTGGCTATGGCTACACCTTC
TRBV6-5,TRBJ1-1,.,.,CASSYLQGGTEAFF,TGTGCCAGCAGTTACTTACAGGGTGGTACTGAAGCTTTCTTT
TRBV27,TRBJ1-4,TRBD1,once,CASRTRDRAEKLFF,TGTGCCAGCAGAACCCGGGACAGGGCTGAAAAACTGTTTTTT